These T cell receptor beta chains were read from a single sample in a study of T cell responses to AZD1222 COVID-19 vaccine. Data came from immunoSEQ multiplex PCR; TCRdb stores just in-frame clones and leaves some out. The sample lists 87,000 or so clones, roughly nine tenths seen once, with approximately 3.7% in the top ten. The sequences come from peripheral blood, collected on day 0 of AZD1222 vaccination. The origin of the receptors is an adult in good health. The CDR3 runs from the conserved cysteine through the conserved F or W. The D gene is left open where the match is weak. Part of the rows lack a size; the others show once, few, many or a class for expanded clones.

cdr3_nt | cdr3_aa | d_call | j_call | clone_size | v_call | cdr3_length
TGCGCCAGCAGCTTGGAACTGGGAGGGACTGAAGCTTTCTTT | CASSLELGGTEAFF | NA | TRBJ1-1 | NA | TRBV5-1 | 14
TGTGCCAGCAGCGAACAGGGACCGGCGATCTATGGCTACACCTTC | CASSEQGPAIYGYTF | NA | TRBJ1-2 | NA | TRBV5-6 | 15
TGCGCCAGCAGCTTGGACTTAAACACCATATATTTT | CASSLDLNTIYF | NA | TRBJ1-3 | NA | TRBV5-1 | 12
TGTGCCAGCAGCTTGGAGGGGTGGGGGGACAGAGAAGCTTTCTTT | CASSLEGWGDREAFF | TRBD1 | TRBJ1-1 | NA | TRBV5-6 | 15
TGTGCCAGGTATACAGGACCGAACACTGAAGCTTTCTTT | CARYTGPNTEAFF | NA | TRBJ1-1 | NA | TRBV6-5 | 13
TGTGCCAGCAGCGTCGAACCGGGACAATCTTACGAGCAGTACTTC | CASSVEPGQSYEQYF | NA | TRBJ2-7 | NA | TRBV9 | 15
TGTGCCAGCAGTGAACTTGCAGGGGTCGGGGAAAAACTGTTTTTT | CASSELAGVGEKLFF | NA | TRBJ1-4 | NA | TRBV6-1 | 15
TGTGCCAGCAGTTACGGGGAAACTTGGTATGAGCAGTTCTTC | CASSYGETWYEQFF | NA | TRBJ2-1 | NA | TRBV6-5 | 14
TGTGCCAGTAGTCGGCAGGGTTGGGCCATAGGGCAGTTCTTC | CASSRQGWAIGQFF | NA | TRBJ2-1 | NA | TRBV19 | 14
TGTGCCAGCAGCTTGTCTGATACGCAGTATTTT | CASSLSDTQYF | NA | TRBJ2-3 | NA | TRBV5-4 | 11
TGTGCCAGTAGGGGACAGGGGGCAGGCGAGCAGTACTTC | CASRGQGAGEQYF | TRBD1 | TRBJ2-7 | NA | TRBV19 | 13
TGCGCCAGCAGCTCCCCGGACAGAAACACCATATATTTT | CASSSPDRNTIYF | NA | TRBJ1-3 | few | TRBV5-1 | 13
TGTGCCAGCTCACCGGGACAGCTCAATCAGCCCCAGCATTTT | CASSPGQLNQPQHF | TRBD1 | TRBJ1-5 | NA | TRBV18 | 14
TGCAGCGTCGGGGGTCTCCTGAACACTGAAGCTTTCTTT | CSVGGLLNTEAFF | NA | TRBJ1-1 | NA | TRBV29-1 | 13
TGTGCCAGCAGCGCCCGGGGGGGCCGGGAGACCCAGTACTTC | CASSARGGRETQYF | TRBD2 | TRBJ2-5 | NA | TRBV14 | 14
TGTGCCAGCAGGGATCTGAGGTACACTGAAGCTTTCTTT | CASRDLRYTEAFF | NA | TRBJ1-1 | NA | TRBV12-3/TRBV12-4 | 13
TGTGCCAGCAGCCAAAGTTGGGACAGGGGGTCCCCAGGGCCGCAGTATTTT | CASSQSWDRGSPGPQYF | TRBD1 | TRBJ2-3 | once | TRBV14 | 17
TGCAGCGTTGCCCGGAGCATCGGGACCTACGAGCAGTACTTC | CSVARSIGTYEQYF | NA | TRBJ2-7 | NA | TRBV29-1 | 14